This TCR beta chain was recorded in a study of graft-versus-host responses after intestinal transplantation. The overall study: Anti-thymocyte globulin induction preceded roughly 3 years of tacrolimus and steroid maintenance in all recipients. Study findings and constraints: Recipient marrow held GvH clones, some first seen in ileum or blood.

TCRdb's table, derived via immunoSEQ multiplex PCR, lists solely in-frame clones and lacks some. The sample shows under 100,000 clones, roughly 90% of them seen only once. V gave up 2 bases and J gave up 0 bases, with 7 bases separating them. CDR1 MNHEY and CDR2 SMNVEV come from the germline V gene (reference sequence). The length of the CDR3 is 14 residues. On this clone itself: As yet, its antigen is unknown.

The sequencing used unstimulated CD8+ T cells sorted from spleen or lymph node cells, collected before transplant. The V call is TRBV27, the J call TRBJ1-1; no clear D. The clonotype was recovered from a human donor who was the organ donor for an intestinal transplant. The CDR3 here is CASSLHTMNTEAFF. CDR3 nucleotide sequence: TGTGCCAGCAGTTTACATACAATGAACACTGAAGCTTTCTTT.